The TCR beta chain under discussion was sequenced for a study of blood T cell repertoires in COVID-19. Overall study: Collection of acute and convalescent COVID-19 samples took place in the United States, Italy and Spain. From T cells, B-cell-depleted T cells, or PBMCs came the material, which was cDNA or gDNA.

Germline V gives CDR1 SGHTA, CDR2 FQGNSA. V shed 3 bases and J 5 bases; nucleotides not matched to a gene: 10. CDR3 length equals 16 residues. Generated by immunoSEQ multiplex PCR, the TCRdb table keeps only in-frame clones and is missing some. The sample includes over 70,000 clones, around 87% of them seen just once. Sequencing was carried out using peripheral blood. This TCR was sampled from an elderly woman with active or convalescent COVID-19. The chain is built from TRBV7-2 and TRBJ2-3; 8 bases fit TRBD2. CDR3 amino acids: CASSFTVPGGQDTQYF. As DNA, the CDR3 is TGTGCCAGCAGCTTTACCGTTCCGGGAGGGCAAGATACGCAGTATTTT.